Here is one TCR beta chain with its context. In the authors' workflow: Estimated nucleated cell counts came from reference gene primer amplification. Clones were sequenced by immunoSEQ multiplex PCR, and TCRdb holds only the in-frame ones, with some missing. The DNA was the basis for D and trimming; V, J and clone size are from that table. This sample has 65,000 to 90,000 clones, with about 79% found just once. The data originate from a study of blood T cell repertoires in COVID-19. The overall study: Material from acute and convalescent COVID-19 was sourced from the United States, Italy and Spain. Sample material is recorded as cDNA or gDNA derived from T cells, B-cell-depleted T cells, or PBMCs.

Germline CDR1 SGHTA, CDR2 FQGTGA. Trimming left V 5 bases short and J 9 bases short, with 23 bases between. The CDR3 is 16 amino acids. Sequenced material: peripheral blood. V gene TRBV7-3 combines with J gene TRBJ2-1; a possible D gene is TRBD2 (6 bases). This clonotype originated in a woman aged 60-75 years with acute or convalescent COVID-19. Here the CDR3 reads CASSQPGGADGGEQFF. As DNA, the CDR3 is TGTGCCAGCAGCCAACCTGGCGGGGCCGACGGGGGTGAGCAGTTCTTC.